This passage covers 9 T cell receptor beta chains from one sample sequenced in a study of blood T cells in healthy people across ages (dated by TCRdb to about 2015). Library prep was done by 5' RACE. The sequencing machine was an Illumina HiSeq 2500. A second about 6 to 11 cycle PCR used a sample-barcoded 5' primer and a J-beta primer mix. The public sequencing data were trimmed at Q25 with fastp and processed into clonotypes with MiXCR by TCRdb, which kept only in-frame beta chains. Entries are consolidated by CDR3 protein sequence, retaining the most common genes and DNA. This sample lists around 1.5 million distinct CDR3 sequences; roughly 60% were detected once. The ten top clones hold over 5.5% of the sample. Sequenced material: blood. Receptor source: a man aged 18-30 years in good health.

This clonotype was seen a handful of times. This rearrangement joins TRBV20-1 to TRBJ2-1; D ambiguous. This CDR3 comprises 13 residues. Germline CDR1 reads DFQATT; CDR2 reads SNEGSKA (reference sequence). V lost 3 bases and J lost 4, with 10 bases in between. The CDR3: CSASATDYNEQFF. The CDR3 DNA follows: TGCAGTGCTAGTGCTACTGATTACAATGAGCAGTTCTTC.

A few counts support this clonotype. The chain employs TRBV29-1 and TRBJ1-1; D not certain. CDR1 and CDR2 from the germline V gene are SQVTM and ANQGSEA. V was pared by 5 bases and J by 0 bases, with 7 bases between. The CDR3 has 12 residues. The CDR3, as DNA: TGCAGCGTTACGGAGCTGAACACTGAAGCTTTCTTT. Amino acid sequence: CSVTELNTEAFF. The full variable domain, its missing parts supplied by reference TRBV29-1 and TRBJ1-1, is SAVISQKPSRDICQRGTSLTIQCQVDSQVTMMFWYRQQPGQSLTLIATANQGSEATYESGFVIDKFPISRPNLTFSTLTVSNMSPEDSSIYLCSVTELNTEAFFGQGTRLTVV.

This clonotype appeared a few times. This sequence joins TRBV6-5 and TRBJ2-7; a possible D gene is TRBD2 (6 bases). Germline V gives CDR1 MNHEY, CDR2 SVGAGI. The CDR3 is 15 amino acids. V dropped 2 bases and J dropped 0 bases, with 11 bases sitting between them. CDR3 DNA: TGTGCCAGCAGTTACGCACTCGGGAGCTCCTACGAGCAGTACTTC. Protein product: CASSYALGSSYEQYF.

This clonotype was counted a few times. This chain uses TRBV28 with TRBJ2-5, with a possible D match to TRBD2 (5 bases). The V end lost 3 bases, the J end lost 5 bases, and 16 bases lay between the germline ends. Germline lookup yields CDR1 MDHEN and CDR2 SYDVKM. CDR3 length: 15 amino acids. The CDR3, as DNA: TGTGCCAGCAGTTTCGTGAGGGTAGGATGGGAGACCCAGTACTTC. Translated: CASSFVRVGWETQYF.

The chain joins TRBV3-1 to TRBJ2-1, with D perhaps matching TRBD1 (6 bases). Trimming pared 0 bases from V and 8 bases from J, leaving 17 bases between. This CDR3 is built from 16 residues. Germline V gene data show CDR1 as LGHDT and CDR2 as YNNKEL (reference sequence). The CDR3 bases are TGTGCCAGCAGCCAAGATACAGGGTATAGTTCCGATGAGCAGTTCTTC. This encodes CASSQDTGYSSDEQFF.

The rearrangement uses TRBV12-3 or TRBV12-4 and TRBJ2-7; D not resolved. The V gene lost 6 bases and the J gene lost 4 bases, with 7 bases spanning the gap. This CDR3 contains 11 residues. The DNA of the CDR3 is TGTGCCAGCAGGCTTGAATACGAGCAGTACTTC. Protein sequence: CASRLEYEQYF.

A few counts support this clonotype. The CDR3 DNA is TGCAGCGTGGGTATCATAGGAACAGATACGCAGTATTTT. This encodes CSVGIIGTDTQYF. The J gene is TRBJ2-3, the V gene TRBV29-1; D is unclear. This CDR3 is 13 amino acids long. CDR1 is SQVTM, CDR2 ANQGSEA, per germline. Trimming cost V 6 bases and J 3 bases, with 13 bases left between them.

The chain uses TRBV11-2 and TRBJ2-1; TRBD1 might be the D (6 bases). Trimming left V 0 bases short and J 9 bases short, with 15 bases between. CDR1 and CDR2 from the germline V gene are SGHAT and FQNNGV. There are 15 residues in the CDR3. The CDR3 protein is CASSLDRMGAGEQFF. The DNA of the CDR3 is TGTGCCAGCAGCTTAGATCGGATGGGGGCGGGTGAGCAGTTCTTC.

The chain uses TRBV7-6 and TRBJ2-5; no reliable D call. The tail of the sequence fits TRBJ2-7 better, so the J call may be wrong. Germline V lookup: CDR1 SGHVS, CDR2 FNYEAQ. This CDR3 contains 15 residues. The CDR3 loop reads CASSLLHSPSYEQYF. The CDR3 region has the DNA TGTGCCAGCAGCTTGTTGCATTCCCCGTCCTACGAGCAGTACTTC.